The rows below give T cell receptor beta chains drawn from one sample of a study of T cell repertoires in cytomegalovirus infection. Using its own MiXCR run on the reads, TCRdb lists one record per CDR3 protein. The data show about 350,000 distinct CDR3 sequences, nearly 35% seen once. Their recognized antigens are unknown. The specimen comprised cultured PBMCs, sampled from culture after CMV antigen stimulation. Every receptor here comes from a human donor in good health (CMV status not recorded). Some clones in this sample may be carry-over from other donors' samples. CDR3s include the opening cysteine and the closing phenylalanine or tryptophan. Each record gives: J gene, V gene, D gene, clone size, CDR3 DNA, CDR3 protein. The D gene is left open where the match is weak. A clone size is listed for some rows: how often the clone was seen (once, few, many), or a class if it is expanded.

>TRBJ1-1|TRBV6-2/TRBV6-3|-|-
TGTGCCAGCAGTTACTCGATACGGATCGGTATGAACACTGAAGCTTTCTTT
CASSYSIRIGMNTEAFF
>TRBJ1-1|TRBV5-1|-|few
TGCGCCAGCAGCTTGGAAACGGGGGGCACTGAAGCTTTCTTT
CASSLETGGTEAFF
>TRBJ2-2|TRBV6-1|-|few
TGTGCCAGCAAGGCCCTCGGGGTCCAGGCCGGGGAGCTGTTTTTT
CASKALGVQAGELFF
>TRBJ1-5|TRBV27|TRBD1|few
TGTGCCAGCAGTTTATATTACGGGACAGGGGAAGGCAATCAGCCCCAGCATTTT
CASSLYYGTGEGNQPQHF
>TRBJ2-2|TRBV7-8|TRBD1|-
TGTGCCAGCAGCTCCAGGGGGCAGGCCGGGGAGCTGTTTTTT
CASSSRGQAGELFF
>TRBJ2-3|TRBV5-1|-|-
TGCGCCAGCAGCCCTATCCCCACAGATACGCAGTATTTT
CASSPIPTDTQYF
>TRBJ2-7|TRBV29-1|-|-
TGCAGCGTTGAAGATCACCCTTTTTTGAGCTCCTACGAGCAGTACTTC
CSVEDHPFLSSYEQYF
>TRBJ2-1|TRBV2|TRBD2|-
TGTGCCAGCAGTGCGGGACTAGCGGGAGCGGTTTCCTACAATGAGCAGTTCTTC
CASSAGLAGAVSYNEQFF
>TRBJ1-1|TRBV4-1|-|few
TGCGCCAGCAGCCAAGAGTCGGCACGGATGAACACTGAAGCTTTCTTT
CASSQESARMNTEAFF
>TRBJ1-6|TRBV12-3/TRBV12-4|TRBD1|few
TGTGCCAGCACTCCGACAGGGGGTTCTGGGTCACCCCTCCACTTT
CASTPTGGSGSPLHF
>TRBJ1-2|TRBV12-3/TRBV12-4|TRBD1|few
TGTGCCAGCAGTCCCAGACAGGGGAATGGCTACACCTTC
CASSPRQGNGYTF
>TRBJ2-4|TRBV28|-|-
TGTGCCAGCAGTGGATCGGACAGAGGTTGGCTAGCCAAAAACATTCAGTACTTC
CASSGSDRGWLAKNIQYF
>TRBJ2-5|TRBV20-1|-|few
TGCAGCGCTCGCGGGGCCGAGGGGACCCAGTACTTC
CSARGAEGTQYF